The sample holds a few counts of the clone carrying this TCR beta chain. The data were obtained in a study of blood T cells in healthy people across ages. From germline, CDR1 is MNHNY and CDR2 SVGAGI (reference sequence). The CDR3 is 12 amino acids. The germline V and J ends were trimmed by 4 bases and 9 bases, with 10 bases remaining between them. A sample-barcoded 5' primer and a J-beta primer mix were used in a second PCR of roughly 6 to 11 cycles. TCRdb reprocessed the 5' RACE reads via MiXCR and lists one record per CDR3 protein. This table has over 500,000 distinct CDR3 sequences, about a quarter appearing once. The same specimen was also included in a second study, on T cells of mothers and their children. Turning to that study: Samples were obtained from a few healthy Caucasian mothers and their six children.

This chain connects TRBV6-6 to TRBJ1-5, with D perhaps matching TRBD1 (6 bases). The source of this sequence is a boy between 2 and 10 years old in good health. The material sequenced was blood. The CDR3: CASSSQGSPQHF. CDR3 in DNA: TGTGCCAGCAGTTCACAGGGATCGCCCCAGCATTTT.